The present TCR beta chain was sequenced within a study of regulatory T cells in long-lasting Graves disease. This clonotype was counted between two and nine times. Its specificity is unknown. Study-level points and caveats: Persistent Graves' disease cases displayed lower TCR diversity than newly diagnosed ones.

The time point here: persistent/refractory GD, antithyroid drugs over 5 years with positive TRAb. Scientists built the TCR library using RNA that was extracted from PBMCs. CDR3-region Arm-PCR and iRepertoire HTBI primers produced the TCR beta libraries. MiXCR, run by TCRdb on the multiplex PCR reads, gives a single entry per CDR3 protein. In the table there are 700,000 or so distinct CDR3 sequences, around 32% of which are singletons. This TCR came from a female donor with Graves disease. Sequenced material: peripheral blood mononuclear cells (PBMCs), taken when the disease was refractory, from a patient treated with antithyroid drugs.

This CDR3 reads CASSLFVGGRPANYGYTF. The CDR3 DNA reads as TGTGCCAGCAGCTTGTTTGTGGGGGGGCGACCTGCTAACTATGGCTACACCTTC. The rearrangement joins TRBV5-8 to TRBJ1-2, with D perhaps matching TRBD1 (6 bases). CDR1 is SGHTS and CDR2 is YDEGEE in the germline V gene. V lost 1 base to trimming and J lost 0 bases, with 19 bases between them. The CDR3 covers 18 residues.